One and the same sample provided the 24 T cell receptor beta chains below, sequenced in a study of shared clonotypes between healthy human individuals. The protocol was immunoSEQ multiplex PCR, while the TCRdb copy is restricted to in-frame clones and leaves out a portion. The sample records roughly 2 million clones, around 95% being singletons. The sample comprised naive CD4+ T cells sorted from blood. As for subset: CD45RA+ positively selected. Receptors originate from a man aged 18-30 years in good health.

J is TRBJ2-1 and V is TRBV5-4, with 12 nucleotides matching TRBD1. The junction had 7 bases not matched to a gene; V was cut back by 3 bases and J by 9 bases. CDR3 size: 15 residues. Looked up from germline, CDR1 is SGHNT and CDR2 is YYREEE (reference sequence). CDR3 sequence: CASSWGTGGNTEQFF. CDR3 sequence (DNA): TGTGCCAGCAGCTGGGGGACAGGGGGCAACACTGAGCAGTTCTTC.

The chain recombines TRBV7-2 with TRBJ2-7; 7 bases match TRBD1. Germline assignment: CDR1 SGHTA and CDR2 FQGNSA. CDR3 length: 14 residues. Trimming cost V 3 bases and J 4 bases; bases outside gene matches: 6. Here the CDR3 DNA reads TGTGCCAGCAGCTTTGGAACAGGGGAATACGAGCAGTACTTC. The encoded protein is CASSFGTGEYEQYF.

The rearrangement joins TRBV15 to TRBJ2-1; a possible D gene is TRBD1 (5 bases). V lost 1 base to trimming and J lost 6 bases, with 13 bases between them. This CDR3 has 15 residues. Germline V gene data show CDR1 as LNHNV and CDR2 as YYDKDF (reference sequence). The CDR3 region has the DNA TGTGCCACCAGCAGAGTGGCAGGGATGAGCAATGAGCAGTTCTTC. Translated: CATSRVAGMSNEQFF.

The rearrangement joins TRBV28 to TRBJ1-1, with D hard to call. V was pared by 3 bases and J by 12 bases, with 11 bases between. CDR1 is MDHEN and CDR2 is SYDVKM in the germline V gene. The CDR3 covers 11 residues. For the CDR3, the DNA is TGTGCCAGCAGTTTCTCAGGTGGGACTTTCTTT. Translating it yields CASSFSGGTFF.

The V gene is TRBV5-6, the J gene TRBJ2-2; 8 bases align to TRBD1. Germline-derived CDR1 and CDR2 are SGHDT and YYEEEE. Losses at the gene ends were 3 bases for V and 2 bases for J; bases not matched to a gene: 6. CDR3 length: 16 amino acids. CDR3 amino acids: CASSYYRGFNTGELFF. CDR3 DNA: TGTGCCAGCAGCTATTACAGGGGGTTCAACACCGGGGAGCTGTTTTTT.

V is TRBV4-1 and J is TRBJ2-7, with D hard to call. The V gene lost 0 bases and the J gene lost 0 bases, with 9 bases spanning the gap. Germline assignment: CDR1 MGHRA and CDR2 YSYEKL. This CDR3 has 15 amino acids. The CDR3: CASSQDKYVSYEQYF. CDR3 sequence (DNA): TGCGCCAGCAGCCAAGATAAGTACGTCTCCTACGAGCAGTACTTC.

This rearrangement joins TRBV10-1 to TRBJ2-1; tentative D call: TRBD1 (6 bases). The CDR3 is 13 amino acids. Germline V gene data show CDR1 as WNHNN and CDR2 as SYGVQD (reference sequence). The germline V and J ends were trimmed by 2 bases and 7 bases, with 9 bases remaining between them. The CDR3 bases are TGCGCCAGCAGTGAGCAGGGGTCGAATGAGCAGTTCTTC. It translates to CASSEQGSNEQFF.

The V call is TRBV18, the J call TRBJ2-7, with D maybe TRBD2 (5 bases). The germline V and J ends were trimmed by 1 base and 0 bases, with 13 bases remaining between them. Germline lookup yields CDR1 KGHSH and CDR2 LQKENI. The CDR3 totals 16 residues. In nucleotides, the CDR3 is TGTGCCAGCTCACCACAGCTAGCCCAGAGCTCCTACGAGCAGTACTTC. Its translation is CASSPQLAQSSYEQYF. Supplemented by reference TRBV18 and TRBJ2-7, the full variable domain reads NAGVMQNPRHLVRRRGQEARLRCSPMKGHSHVYWYRQLPEEGLKFMVYLQKENIIDESGMPKERFSAEFPKEGPSILRIQQVVRGDSAAYFCASSPQLAQSSYEQYFGPGTRLTVT.

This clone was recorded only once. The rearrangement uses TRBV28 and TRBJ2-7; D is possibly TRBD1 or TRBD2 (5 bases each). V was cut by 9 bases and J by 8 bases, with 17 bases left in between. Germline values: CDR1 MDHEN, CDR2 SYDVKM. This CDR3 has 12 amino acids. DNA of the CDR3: TGTGCCAGGAGGGACCCCTTAAGCAAGCAGTACTTC. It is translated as CARRDPLSKQYF.

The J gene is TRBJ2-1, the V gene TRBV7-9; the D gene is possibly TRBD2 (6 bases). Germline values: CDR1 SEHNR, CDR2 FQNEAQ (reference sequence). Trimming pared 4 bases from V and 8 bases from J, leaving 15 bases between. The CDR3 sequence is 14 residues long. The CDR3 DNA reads TGTGCCAGCAGCTCAACTAGAGGAGGGGATGAGCAGTTCTTC. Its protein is CASSSTRGGDEQFF.

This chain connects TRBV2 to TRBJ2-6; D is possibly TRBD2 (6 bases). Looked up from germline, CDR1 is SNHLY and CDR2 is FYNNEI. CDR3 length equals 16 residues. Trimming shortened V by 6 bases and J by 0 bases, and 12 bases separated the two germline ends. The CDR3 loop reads CASSGDSSSGANVLTF. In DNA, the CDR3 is TGTGCCAGCAGCGGGGACTCCAGCTCTGGGGCCAACGTCCTGACTTTC.

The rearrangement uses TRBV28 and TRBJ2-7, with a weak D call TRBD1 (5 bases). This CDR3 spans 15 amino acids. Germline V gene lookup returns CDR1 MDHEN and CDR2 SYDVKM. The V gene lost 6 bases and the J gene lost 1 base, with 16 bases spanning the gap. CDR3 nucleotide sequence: TGTGCCAGCAGCTCAGGGTGGTCAAGGTCCTACGAGCAGTACTTC. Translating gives CASSSGWSRSYEQYF. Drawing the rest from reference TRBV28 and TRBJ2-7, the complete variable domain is DVKVTQSSRYLVKRTGEKVFLECVQDMDHENMFWYRQDPGLGLRLIYFSYDVKMKEKGDIPEGYSVSREKKERFSLILESASTNQTSMYLCASSSGWSRSYEQYFGPGTRLTVT.

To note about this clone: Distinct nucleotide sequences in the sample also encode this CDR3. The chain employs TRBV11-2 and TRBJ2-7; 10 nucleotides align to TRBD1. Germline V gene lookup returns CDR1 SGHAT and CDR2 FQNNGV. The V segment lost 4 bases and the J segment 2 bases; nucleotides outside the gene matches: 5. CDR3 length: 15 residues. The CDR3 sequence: CASSSRDRGTYEQYF. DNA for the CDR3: TGTGCCAGCAGCTCCCGGGACAGGGGCACCTACGAGCAGTACTTC.

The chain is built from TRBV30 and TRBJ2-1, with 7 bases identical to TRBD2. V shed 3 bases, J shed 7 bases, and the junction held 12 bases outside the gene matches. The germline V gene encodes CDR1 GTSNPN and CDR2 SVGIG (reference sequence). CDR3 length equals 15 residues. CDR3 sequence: CAWRKIGGGSNEQFF. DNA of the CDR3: TGTGCCTGGAGGAAGATCGGTGGCGGGAGTAATGAGCAGTTCTTC.

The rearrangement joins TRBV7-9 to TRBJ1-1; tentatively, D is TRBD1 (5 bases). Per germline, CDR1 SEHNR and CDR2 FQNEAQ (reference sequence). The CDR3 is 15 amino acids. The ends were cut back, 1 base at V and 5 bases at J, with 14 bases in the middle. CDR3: CASSLVSGLGTEAFF. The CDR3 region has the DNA TGTGCCAGCAGCTTAGTATCAGGGTTGGGGACTGAAGCTTTCTTT.

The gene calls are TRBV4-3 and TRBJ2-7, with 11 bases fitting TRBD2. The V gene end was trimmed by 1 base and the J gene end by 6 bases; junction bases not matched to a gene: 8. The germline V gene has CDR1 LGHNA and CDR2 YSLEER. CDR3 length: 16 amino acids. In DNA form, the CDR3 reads TGCGCCAGCAGCCAAGTCTTAGCGGGAGGGCCGCCCGAGCAGTACTTC. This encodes CASSQVLAGGPPEQYF.

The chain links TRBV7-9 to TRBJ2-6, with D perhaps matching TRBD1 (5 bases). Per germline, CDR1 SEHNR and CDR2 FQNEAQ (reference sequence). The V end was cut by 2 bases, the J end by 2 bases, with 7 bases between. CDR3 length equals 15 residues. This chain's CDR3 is CASSLLGAGANVLTF. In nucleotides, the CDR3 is TGTGCCAGCAGCTTACTAGGGGCTGGGGCCAACGTCCTGACTTTC.

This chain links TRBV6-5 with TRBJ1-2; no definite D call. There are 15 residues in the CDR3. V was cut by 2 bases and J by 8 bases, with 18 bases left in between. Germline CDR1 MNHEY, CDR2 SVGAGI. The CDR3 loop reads CASSYQGPGIGGYTF. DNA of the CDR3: TGTGCCAGCAGTTACCAAGGACCCGGGATAGGAGGCTACACCTTC.

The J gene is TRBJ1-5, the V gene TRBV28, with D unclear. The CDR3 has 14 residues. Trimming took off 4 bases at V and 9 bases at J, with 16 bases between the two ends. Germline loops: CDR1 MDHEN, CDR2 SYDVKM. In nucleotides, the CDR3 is TGTGCCAGCAGTTCGGCCATGGGGAGGTCGCCCCAGCATTTT. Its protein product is CASSSAMGRSPQHF.

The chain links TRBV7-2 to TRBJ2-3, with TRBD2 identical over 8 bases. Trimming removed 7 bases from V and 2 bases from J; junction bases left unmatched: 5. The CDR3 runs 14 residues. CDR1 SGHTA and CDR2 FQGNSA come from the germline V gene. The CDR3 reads CASKLAGTTDTQYF. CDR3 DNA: TGTGCCAGCAAGTTAGCGGGAACCACAGATACGCAGTATTTT.

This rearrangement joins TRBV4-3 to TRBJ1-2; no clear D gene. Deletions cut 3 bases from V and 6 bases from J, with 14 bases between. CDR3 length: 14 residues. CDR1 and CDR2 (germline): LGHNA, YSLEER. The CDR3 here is CASSQSGRSDGYTF. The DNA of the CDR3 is TGCGCCAGCAGCCAGTCGGGGAGGAGCGATGGCTACACCTTC.

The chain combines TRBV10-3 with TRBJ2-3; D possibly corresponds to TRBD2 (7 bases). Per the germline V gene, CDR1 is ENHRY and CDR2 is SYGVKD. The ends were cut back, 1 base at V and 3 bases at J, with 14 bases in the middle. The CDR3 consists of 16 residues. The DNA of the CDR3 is TGTGCCATCAGTGAGTTTAGAGGGGGAGGGACAGATACGCAGTATTTT. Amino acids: CAISEFRGGGTDTQYF.

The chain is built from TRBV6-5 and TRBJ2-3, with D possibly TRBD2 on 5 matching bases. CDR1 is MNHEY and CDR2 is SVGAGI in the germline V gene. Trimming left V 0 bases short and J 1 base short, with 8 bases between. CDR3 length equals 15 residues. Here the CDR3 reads CASSYSYSGTDTQYF. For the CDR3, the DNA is TGTGCCAGCAGTTACTCGTATAGCGGCACAGATACGCAGTATTTT.

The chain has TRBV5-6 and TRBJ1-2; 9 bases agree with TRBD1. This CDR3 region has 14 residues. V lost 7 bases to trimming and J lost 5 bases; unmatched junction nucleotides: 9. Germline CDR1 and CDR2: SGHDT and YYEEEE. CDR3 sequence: CASLRTGESYGYTF. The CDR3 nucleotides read TGTGCCAGCTTGAGGACAGGGGAGAGTTATGGCTACACCTTC. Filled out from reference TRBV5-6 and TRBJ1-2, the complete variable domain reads DAGVTQSPTHLIKTRGQQVTLRCSPKSGHDTVSWYQQALGQGPQFIFQYYEEEERQRGNFPDRFSGHQFPNYSSELNVNALLLGDSALYLCASLRTGESYGYTFGSGTRLTVV.